Sequencing of this T cell receptor beta chain was carried out in a study of radiation and T cells in renal cell carcinoma. On the study more broadly: Nephrectomy followed 15 Gy stereotactic body radiation by 4 weeks.

Study observations and caveats: Without pretreatment biopsies, baseline tumor clonotype presence was undetermined.

TCRdb keeps only in-frame clones here, not all; method: immunoSEQ multiplex PCR. The sample gives about 50,000 clones, about 83% of which show up once; about 33% is in the top ten. Regarding this clone: Its specificity is unknown.

Time point indicated: baseline pretreatment blood. Treatment indicated: 15 Gy SBRT to primary tumor, nephrectomy 4 weeks later. The V and J ends lost 0 bases and 8 bases respectively, with 14 bases between them. Germline V lookup: CDR1 SGDLS, CDR2 YYNGEE. The CDR3 extends over 15 amino acids. Sequenced here: blood, sampled from a patient whose treatment included radiotherapy and nephrectomy. The chain uses TRBV9 and TRBJ1-4; perhaps TRBD1 as D (6 bases). This sequence originates from a woman aged 65 to 85 with renal cell carcinoma. CDR3 in amino acids: CASSVGGGTSEKLFF. As DNA, the CDR3 is TGTGCCAGCAGCGTAGGTGGGGGGACAAGCGAAAAACTGTTTTTT.